The source of this T cell receptor beta chain is a study of early T cells in non-severe SARS-CoV-2 infection. Study-level results: Anti-spike CD8 responses were favored in VDJdb matching, and private and CD4 specificities were missed.

Each cDNA molecule carried a unique molecular identifier. TCRdb recomputed calls from the 5' RACE reads with MiXCR, one row per CDR3 protein. This sample has about 61,000 distinct CDR3 sequences, with roughly 10% found just once. As concerns this clonotype: Its antigen is still unknown.

Sample: whole blood. The TCR sequence derives from an adult who was a healthcare worker with PCR-confirmed SARS-CoV-2 infection or an uninfected control (not recorded which).

The CDR3 is CASSLSGTRGNTIYF. CDR3 coding DNA: TGTGCCAGCAGCTTATCAGGCACGAGGGGAAACACCATATATTTT. This chain connects TRBV7-2 to TRBJ1-3, with D unresolved. Trimming left V 2 bases short and J 4 bases short, with 12 bases between. This CDR3 is built from 15 residues. Germline values: CDR1 SGHTA, CDR2 FQGNSA.